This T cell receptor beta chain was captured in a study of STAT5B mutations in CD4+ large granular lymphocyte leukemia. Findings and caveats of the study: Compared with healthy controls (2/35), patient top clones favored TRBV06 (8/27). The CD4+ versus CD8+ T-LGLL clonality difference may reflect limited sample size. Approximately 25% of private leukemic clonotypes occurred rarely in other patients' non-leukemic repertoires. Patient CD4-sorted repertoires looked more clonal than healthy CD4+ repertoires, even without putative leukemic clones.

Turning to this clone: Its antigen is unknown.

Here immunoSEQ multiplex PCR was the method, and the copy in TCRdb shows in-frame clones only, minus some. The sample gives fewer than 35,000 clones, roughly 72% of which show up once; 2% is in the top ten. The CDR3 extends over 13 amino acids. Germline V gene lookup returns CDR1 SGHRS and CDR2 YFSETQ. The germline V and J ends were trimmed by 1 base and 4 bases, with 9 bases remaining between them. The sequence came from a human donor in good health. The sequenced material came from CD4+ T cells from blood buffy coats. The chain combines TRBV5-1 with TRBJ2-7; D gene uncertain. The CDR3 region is CASSLRASYEQYF. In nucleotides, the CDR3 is TGCGCCAGCAGCTTGAGGGCATCTTACGAGCAGTACTTC.